This TCR beta chain was documented in a study of identifying expanded T cells in peripheral blood. General study points: About 1.2 clones differed between technical replicates, versus around 16 and 19 over time. Approximately two-week clone count variance significantly increased as total template count grew.

No infections or other immune events were documented during collection. Sequencing used immunoSEQ multiplex PCR; TCRdb keeps in-frame clones, though not all of them. Here the sample spans about 100,000 clones, 87% being singletons. Looked up from germline, CDR1 is SGHNT and CDR2 is YYREEE (reference sequence). This CDR3 is 12 amino acids long. V was trimmed by 0 bases and J by 13 bases, leaving 8 bases between them. Comments on this clone: Its specificity is not known.

This rearrangement joins TRBV5-4 to TRBJ1-6; D is ambiguous. This receptor was taken from a person between 18 and 75 years old in good health. Sequencing was done on a sample of blood. CDR3 DNA sequence: TGTGCCAGCAGCTTGGTGTGGGTTCCCCTCCACTTT. This sequence encodes CASSLVWVPLHF.